The 18 T cell receptor delta chains below all came from one sample that was sequenced in a study of gamma delta lymphoproliferative disorders and STAT genes. TCRdb re-analyzed the multiplex PCR reads via CATT. The table records around 1,400 delta-chain clones, around 0.84% of them present only once. Genomic DNA from isolated PBMCs served as the sequencing template. The material sequenced was blood. The receptors derive from a human donor in good health.

With regard to this clone: A read error likely explains why the TCRdb protein, taken from a much larger clone, differs from this DNA's translation at residue 7; the protein shown is translated from the DNA. V usage is TRDV2 and J usage is TRDJ1, with D possibly matching TRDD3 (6 bases). CDR3 length: 15 amino acids. With 3 bases removed from V and 9 bases from J, the gap between germline ends came to 22 bases. Germline V CDR1 and CDR2: GEAIGNYY, EKD. CDR3 protein: CACDPLRDGDAELIF. The CDR3, as DNA: TGTGCCTGTGACCCACTGAGGGATGGGGATGCGGAACTCATCTTT.

Of note for this clone: A far larger clone is one base from this, pointing to a likely read error. Other DNA sequences in the same sample also yield this CDR3. The chain recombines TRDV1 with TRDJ1; 11 positions agree with TRDD3. Germline V gene lookup returns CDR1 TSWWSYY and CDR2 QGS. V gave up 0 bases and J gave up 4 bases; unmatched junction bases: 16. The CDR3 length is 20 residues. CDR3 in amino acids: CALGELEYPRRTGGYDKLIF. Here the CDR3 DNA reads TGTGCTCTTGGGGAACTAGAATACCCTCGCCGCACTGGGGGATACGATAAACTCATCTTT.

This clone was counted between two and nine times. It differs at one base from a far larger clone, so likely a read error. The identical CDR3 is also encoded by other nucleotide sequences in the sample. The chain is built from TRDV2 and TRDJ1, with 13 bases aligning to TRDD3. The CDR3 runs to 17 residues. Germline lookup yields CDR1 GEAIGNYY and CDR2 EKD. This CDR3 reads CACDVLLGDTHTDKLIF. Here the CDR3 DNA reads TGTGCATGTGACGTGCTACTGGGGGATACGCACACCGATAAACTCATCTTT.

Comment on this clone: Given a far larger clone just one base away, this is likely a sequencing read error. The same CDR3 arises from other DNA sequences in this sample as well. The genes are TRDV2 and TRDJ1; 10 positions match TRDD3. CDR1 and CDR2 (germline): GEAIGNYY, EKD. The length of the CDR3 is 15 residues. The CDR3 DNA reads TGTGCTTGTGACCCACTGGGGGATGGGGATGCGGAACTCATCTTT. It yields the protein CACDPLGDGDAELIF.

This clone turned up a few times. The protein given by TCRdb reflects a much larger clone and differs at residue 11 from this DNA's translation, likely from a read error; the protein shown is the DNA's translation. Within the sample, other DNA sequences also encode this same CDR3. The CDR3 reads CALGELEYPRHTGGYDKLIF. The CDR3 DNA follows: TGTGCTCTTGGGGAACTAGAATACCCTCGCCATACTGGGGGATACGATAAACTTATCTTT. The gene calls are TRDV1 and TRDJ1; 13 nucleotides line up with TRDD3. Germline CDR1 is TSWWSYY and CDR2 is QGS. This CDR3 is built from 20 residues.

About this clone itself: TCRdb assigns this DNA the protein of a much larger clone, which departs from its translation at residue 8; this likely reflects a read error, and the protein shown comes from translating the DNA. This specimen includes other DNA sequences encoding the same CDR3. J is TRDJ1 and V is TRDV2; 10 bases map to TRDD3. Germline-derived CDR1 and CDR2 are GEAIGNYY and EKD. The CDR3 runs to 24 residues. The DNA of the CDR3 is TGTGCCTGCGACAGCCTTAACCGGGGGATACGCGATCAGGGCGAAGGTTGGGCGCTCGATAAACTCATCTTT. It is translated as CACDSLNRGIRDQGEGWALDKLIF.

As regards this clone: The likely explanation is a read error, given a far larger clone one base away. The same CDR3 also results from other DNA sequences found in this sample. The J gene is given as TRDJ1, and the V gene is not called; the tabulated D call, TRDD3, remains unverified against the DNA. This CDR3 is 13 amino acids long. The CDR3 is CASGGYGVDKLIF. The CDR3 DNA follows: TGTGCCTCCGGGGGGTACGGAGTCGATAAACTCATCTTT.

In its sample, this clone ranks as hyperexpanded. Other DNA sequences of this sample code for an identical CDR3. The chain joins TRDV2 to TRDJ1, with D possibly being TRDD3 (5 bases). CDR1 is GEAIGNYY and CDR2 is EKD in the germline V gene. The CDR3 runs to 14 residues. V lost 1 base to trimming and J lost 1 base, with 9 bases between them. This CDR3 reads CACDTWGTTDKLIF. CDR3 nucleotide sequence: TGTGCCTGTGACACTTGGGGCACCACCGATAAACTCATCTTT.

Points on this clone: TCRdb has a much larger clone's protein, which differs at residue 20 from the translation of this DNA, likely because of a read error; what is shown is the protein translated from the DNA. The chain uses TRDV1 and TRDJ1; 12 bases align to TRDD3. Germline CDR1 and CDR2: TSWWSYY and QGS. The CDR3 consists of 22 residues. CDR3 bases: TGTGCTCTTGGGGAAGGAGTGTGGGGAAAGTATCTGGGGGATACGCGGGCCGATAAACCCATCTTT. Its protein is CALGEGVWGKYLGDTRADKPIF.

Of note for this clone: With a far larger clone one base away, a read error is the likely cause. Other DNA variants within this sample encode the same CDR3. The chain combines TRDV2 with TRDJ3; tentative D call: TRDD3 (6 bases). The germline V gene has CDR1 GEAIGNYY and CDR2 EKD. The CDR3 consists of 19 residues. The CDR3 here is CACDSTVGGVSWDTRQMFF. CDR3 coding DNA: TGTGCCTGTGACTCCACCGTGGGGGGGGTCTCCTGGGACACCCGTCAGATGTTTTTC.

This clone occurred a few times. This likely came from a read error, as a far larger clone is one base away. Other nucleotide sequences from this sample produce the same CDR3. The chain links TRDV1 to TRDJ1; perhaps TRDD2 as D (6 bases). The CDR3 is 18 residues long. Germline-derived CDR1 and CDR2 are TSWWSYY and QGS. CDR3 protein: CALGLKPSGTHSGDKLIF. CDR3 sequence (DNA): TGTGCTCTTGGGTTAAAACCTTCCGGTACGCACAGTGGCGATAAGCTCATCTTT.

This clone has more than one count but fewer than ten. A read error is the likely source, as a far larger clone sits one nucleotide away. Other DNA variants within this sample encode the same CDR3. V gene TRDV2 combines with J gene TRDJ1, with D possibly matching TRDD3 (6 bases). Germline assignment: CDR1 GEAIGNYY and CDR2 EKD. Trimming cost V 0 bases and J 2 bases, with 15 bases left between them. This CDR3 region has 16 residues. The CDR3 bases are TGTGCCTGTGACACCGTGGGGGCTCGGGGAACCGATAAACTCATCTTT. It is translated as CACDTVGARGTDKLIF.

A remark on this clone: TCRdb shows a much larger clone's protein in place of this DNA's translation, and the two differ at residue 5, likely through a read error; the protein shown is translated from the DNA. This chain connects TRDV2 to TRDJ1; 9 bases match TRDD3. Germline loops: CDR1 GEAIGNYY, CDR2 EKD. CDR3 size: 18 residues. V was clipped by 3 bases and J by 2 bases; unmatched bases: 15. The chain's CDR3 is CACDALLGDPFLTDKLIF. The CDR3 nucleotides read TGTGCCTGTGACGCCCTACTGGGGGACCCCTTCTTGACCGATAAACTCATCTTT.

A word on this clone: The protein held in TCRdb is that of a much larger clone and does not match this DNA's translation at residue 13, likely because of a read error; the protein shown is translated from the DNA. The chain has TRDV2 and TRDJ1; 11 bases map to TRDD3. Germline CDR1 reads GEAIGNYY; CDR2 reads EKD. The CDR3 contains 17 residues. CDR3 coding DNA: TGTGCCTGTGACACCCTACGACTGGGGGATAACACCGGTAAACTCATCTTT. Amino acids: CACDTLRLGDNTGKLIF.

The sample holds a few counts of this clone. TCRdb pairs this DNA with a much larger clone's protein that differs at residue 11, likely a read error; the protein shown was translated from the DNA. J is TRDJ1 and V is TRDV2, with 9 bases that match TRDD3. The CDR3 covers 15 residues. Losses at the gene ends were 0 bases for V and 6 bases for J; bases not matched to a gene: 7. Germline CDR1 and CDR2: GEAIGNYY and EKD. CDR3 amino acids: CACDTVGDIGNKLIF. The CDR3 DNA follows: TGTGCCTGTGACACCGTGGGGGATATCGGCAATAAACTCATCTTT.

Points on this clone: A far larger clone lies a single base away; this is likely a read error. This sample also contains other DNA sequences that code for the same CDR3. The V call is TRDV2, the J call TRDJ1, with TRDD3 matching 13 bases. Looked up from germline, CDR1 is GEAIGNYY and CDR2 is EKD. The CDR3 runs to 24 residues. The CDR3 DNA follows: TGTGCATGTGACAGCCTTAACTGGGGGATACGCGATCAGGGCGAAGGTTGGGCGCTCGATAAACTCATCTTT. It is translated as CACDSLNWGIRDQGEGWALDKLIF.

This clone came up a few times. TCRdb records a much larger clone's protein for this DNA, with a difference at residue 13 that likely arises from a read error; the protein given is the translation of the DNA. The V and J genes are TRDV1 and TRDJ1; TRDD3 agrees at 10 bases. With V trimmed by 1 base and J by 2 bases, 28 bases remained unmatched. This CDR3 has 24 residues. Per germline, CDR1 TSWWSYY and CDR2 QGS. The CDR3: CALGERPVPLPIAWGIPDTDKLIF. For the CDR3, the DNA is TGTGCTCTTGGGGAACGGCCCGTCCCCCTTCCTATTGCTTGGGGGATACCGGATACCGATAAACTCATCTTT.

This clone was observed a few times. A far larger clone is one base from this, pointing to a likely read error. The sample contains more than one DNA sequence encoding this CDR3. The CDR3 reads CALGEGVWGKYLGDTRADKLIF. The DNA of the CDR3 is TGTGCTCTTGGGGAGGGAGTGTGGGGAAAGTATCTGGGGGATACGCGGGCCGATAAACTCATCTTT. The rearrangement links TRDV1 to TRDJ1; 12 bases map to TRDD3. The CDR3 is 22 residues long. V dropped 3 bases and J dropped 3; count of bases not matched to a gene: 23. CDR1 and CDR2 (germline): TSWWSYY, QGS.